This TCR beta chain was observed in a study of monozygotic twins with inflammatory bowel disease. TCRdb re-called the 5' RACE reads; one entry per CDR3 protein, DNA not given. The table lists around 400,000 distinct CDR3 sequences. This CDR3 comprises 13 residues. The germline gives CDR1 SQVTM, CDR2 ANQGSEA. Study findings and constraints: Possibly reflecting limited power, no difference in repertoire similarity was found between concordant and discordant twins. Versus healthy twins, IBD patients showed fewer clonotypes shared with others, especially with disease activity. Patients with IBD had less TCRbeta diversity (inverse Simpson) than their healthy co-twins.

As for this clonotype: Its antigen is not identified.

This chain uses TRBV29-1 with TRBJ1-1; there is no DNA to check the TCRdb D call of TRBD1. Sample: blood. The sequence was obtained from a human donor with ulcerative colitis or Crohn's disease, or a healthy co-twin of an affected twin (not recorded which). The CDR3 sequence: CSVTGGEDTEAFF.